A single sample is the source of the 21 T cell receptor beta chains below, sequenced in a study of T cells in localized non-small cell lung cancer. Sequencing was performed with immunoSEQ multiplex PCR; in TCRdb, only in-frame clones are kept and a portion is missing. Among around 94,000 clones, approximately 86% were seen once, and the ten largest hold 15%. The sample in question was peripheral blood, obtained before any cancer treatment. These receptors were taken from a man aged 40-75 years with stage I squamous cell lung carcinoma.

V gene TRBV4-2 combines with J gene TRBJ2-1; D is perhaps TRBD2 (6 bases). Germline CDR1 LGHNA, CDR2 YNFKEQ. This CDR3 has 15 amino acids. V gave up 3 bases and J gave up 4 bases, with 13 bases separating them. CDR3 in amino acids: CASSHSTGTYNEQFF. The CDR3 coding sequence is TGTGCCAGCAGCCACTCTACCGGGACTTACAATGAGCAGTTCTTC.

The chain joins TRBV10-3 to TRBJ1-3; D is uncertain. Germline assignment: CDR1 ENHRY and CDR2 SYGVKD. The CDR3 extends over 13 amino acids. V shed 3 bases and J shed 0 bases, with 3 bases lying between them. The CDR3 protein is CAISEISGNTIYF. In nucleotides, the CDR3 is TGTGCCATCAGTGAAATCTCTGGAAACACCATATATTTT.

The CDR3 reads CASSLGGLGNTIYF. CDR3 sequence (DNA): TGTGCCAGCAGCTTAGGAGGGTTAGGGAACACCATATATTTT. This chain connects TRBV7-3 to TRBJ1-3; D not certain. The CDR3 is 14 residues long. CDR1 and CDR2 (germline): SGHTA, FQGTGA. V lost 2 bases, J lost 7 bases, and 12 bases lay in between. The full variable domain, in which reference TRBV7-3 and TRBJ1-3 provide the parts outside the CDR3, is GAGVSQTPSNKVTEKGKYVELRCDPISGHTALYWYRQSLGQGPEFLIYFQGTGAADDSGLPNDRFFAVRPEGSVSTLKIQRTERGDSAVYLCASSLGGLGNTIYFGEGSWLTVV.

The chain employs TRBV7-9 and TRBJ2-7; TRBD1 might be the D (5 bases). The CDR3 is 14 amino acids. Trimming took 2 bases from V and 3 from J, leaving 11 bases between them. From germline, CDR1 is SEHNR and CDR2 FQNEAQ (reference sequence). The chain's CDR3 is CASSLYGRDYEQYF. The CDR3 DNA sequence: TGTGCCAGCAGCTTATACGGCAGGGACTACGAGCAGTACTTC.

Only a few counts were recorded for this clone. At the DNA level, this CDR3 is encoded by other sequences in the same sample as well. The CDR3 loop is CASSSRGALGEAFF. DNA for the CDR3: TGTGCCAGCAGCTCACGGGGGGCCTTAGGGGAAGCTTTCTTT. The chain employs TRBV5-6 and TRBJ1-1; D perhaps matches TRBD1 (6 bases). The V and J ends lost 3 bases and 8 bases respectively, with 17 bases between them. The CDR3 has 14 amino acids. CDR1 and CDR2 from the germline V gene are SGHDT and YYEEEE.

This chain connects TRBV6-1 to TRBJ1-1; tentative D call: TRBD1 (5 bases). V lost 7 bases and J 2 bases, leaving 14 bases between the germline ends. The CDR3 is 14 amino acids. Germline CDR1 reads MNHNS; CDR2 reads SASEGT. The CDR3 DNA sequence: TGTGCCAGCACGCCCCAGGGCGGAAACACTGAAGCTTTCTTT. This codes for CASTPQGGNTEAFF.

This clone was counted once. J is TRBJ2-4 and V is TRBV7-2; TRBD1 matches 12 bases. V was pared by 3 bases and J by 8 bases, with 2 bases of the junction left unmatched. The CDR3 runs 14 residues. Germline assignment: CDR1 SGHTA and CDR2 FQGNSA. The DNA for the CDR3 is TGTGCCAGCAGCTTGGGACAGGGGGCATACATTCAGTACTTC. This gives the protein CASSLGQGAYIQYF.

The J gene is TRBJ2-2, the V gene TRBV10-2, with 13 bases fitting TRBD2. V lost 6 bases to trimming and J lost 10 bases; unmatched junction nucleotides: 8. Per germline, CDR1 WSHSY and CDR2 SAAADI. The CDR3 runs to 15 residues. The CDR3 here is CASRRTSGGPEELFF. CDR3 bases: TGCGCCAGCAGGAGGACTAGCGGGGGCCCCGAGGAGCTGTTTTTT.

This clone appeared a single time. The V and J genes are TRBV6-5 and TRBJ1-2, with a tentative D call TRBD1 (5 bases). Trimming cost V 0 bases and J 4 bases, with 9 bases left between them. This CDR3 has 14 amino acids. The germline CDR1 and CDR2 sequences are MNHEY and SVGAGI. This chain's CDR3 is CASSYSGTAYGYTF. Written as DNA, the CDR3 is TGTGCCAGCAGTTACTCGGGGACGGCCTATGGCTACACCTTC.

This clone was seen just once. DNA of the CDR3: TGTGCCTGGCGACGCGACAGGGCGCTTAACTATGGCTACACCTTC. Protein product: CAWRRDRALNYGYTF. This chain uses TRBV30 with TRBJ1-2; 7 bases are shared with TRBD1. The CDR3 length is 15 residues. Trimming took 5 bases from V and 1 from J; bases not matched to a gene: 10. The germline CDR1 and CDR2 sequences are GTSNPN and SVGIG (reference sequence).

This chain connects TRBV7-9 to TRBJ2-5; 9 bases line up with TRBD1. Unmatched junction bases numbered 6, after V lost 5 bases and J lost 5 bases. There are 14 residues in the CDR3. Germline lookup yields CDR1 SEHNR and CDR2 FQNEAQ (reference sequence). This CDR3 reads CASSVTGGGETQYF. The CDR3 region has the DNA TGTGCCAGCAGCGTCACAGGGGGCGGGGAGACCCAGTACTTC.

This sequence joins TRBV18 and TRBJ2-5, with D perhaps matching TRBD1 (5 bases). V was cut by 3 bases and J by 5 bases, with 10 bases left in between. CDR1 and CDR2 (germline): KGHSH, LQKENI. CDR3 length equals 13 residues. The CDR3 protein is CASSPGPGETQYF. DNA of the CDR3: TGTGCCAGCTCACCGGGTCCAGGGGAGACCCAGTACTTC. The entire variable domain, with the rest obtained from reference TRBV18 and TRBJ2-5, is as follows: NAGVMQNPRHLVRRRGQEARLRCSPMKGHSHVYWYRQLPEEGLKFMVYLQKENIIDESGMPKERFSAEFPKEGPSILRIQQVVRGDSAAYFCASSPGPGETQYFGPGTRLLVL.

CDR3 coding DNA: TGTGCCAGCAGCGCGATGACCGGGACAGCAATCAACACTGAAGCTTTCTTT. Protein: CASSAMTGTAINTEAFF. The genes are TRBV5-4 and TRBJ1-1; 7 bases map to TRBD1. CDR1 is SGHNT, CDR2 YYREEE, per germline (reference sequence). J gave up 2 bases and V 4 bases, and 14 bases lay outside the gene matches. The CDR3 runs to 17 residues.

The chain employs TRBV7-9 and TRBJ2-2, with a tentative D call TRBD1 (5 bases). The CDR3 extends over 13 amino acids. The germline V gene has CDR1 SEHNR and CDR2 FQNEAQ (reference sequence). V was clipped by 1 base and J by 9 bases, with 9 bases between them. The CDR3 nucleotides are TGTGCCAGCAGCTTAGAAACAGGCAGGGAGCTGTTTTTT. Protein sequence: CASSLETGRELFF.

The V call is TRBV7-9, the J call TRBJ1-1; D is undetermined. Germline values: CDR1 SEHNR, CDR2 FQNEAQ (reference sequence). V shed 2 bases and J shed 6 bases, with 7 bases lying between them. The CDR3 extends over 12 amino acids. The CDR3 here is CASSLSFAEAFF. CDR3 nucleotide sequence: TGTGCCAGCAGCTTATCATTCGCTGAAGCTTTCTTT.

This sequence joins TRBV5-1 and TRBJ1-2, with D unclear. This CDR3 has 12 amino acids. V was trimmed by 7 bases and J by 7 bases, leaving 14 bases between them. Germline loops: CDR1 SGHRS, CDR2 YFSETQ. CDR3 protein: CASSDKGLGYTF. The CDR3 bases are TGCGCCAGCTCGGATAAAGGGCTTGGCTACACCTTC.

V and J are TRBV9 and TRBJ2-2; TRBD2 matches at 10 bases. In germline, CDR1 is SGDLS, CDR2 YYNGEE. The length of the CDR3 is 17 residues. V was pared by 0 bases and J by 3 bases, with 5 bases of the junction left unmatched. CDR3 DNA sequence: TGTGCCAGCAGCGTAGCTCTAGCGGGGGCCGACACCGGGGAGCTGTTTTTT. It yields the protein CASSVALAGADTGELFF.

The chain is built from TRBV10-3 and TRBJ2-7, with 7 bases lining up with TRBD1. The CDR3 length is 13 residues. After removal of 4 bases from V and 3 bases from J, the junction contained 3 bases not matched to a gene. Per the germline V gene, CDR1 is ENHRY and CDR2 is SYGVKD. CDR3 protein: CAISGDRHYEQYF. The CDR3 nucleotides are TGTGCCATCAGTGGGGACAGACACTACGAGCAGTACTTC.

CDR3 residues: CASSMGAVGSGANVLTF. Written as DNA, the CDR3 is TGTGCCAGCTCAATGGGGGCAGTAGGCTCTGGGGCCAACGTCCTGACTTTC. The chain has TRBV18 and TRBJ2-6, with D possibly being TRBD1 (6 bases). Per the germline V gene, CDR1 is KGHSH and CDR2 is LQKENI. This CDR3 is built from 17 residues. The germline V and J ends were trimmed by 5 bases and 0 bases, with 14 bases remaining between them.

This chain uses TRBV28 with TRBJ1-2, with 8 bases matching TRBD1. Germline V gene lookup returns CDR1 MDHEN and CDR2 SYDVKM. The CDR3 covers 15 residues. With 3 bases clipped from V and 4 bases from J, the junction kept 7 bases outside the gene matches. The CDR3: CASSLIFGTGYGYTF. The CDR3 DNA reads TGTGCCAGCAGTTTGATATTCGGGACAGGCTATGGCTACACCTTC.

V and J are TRBV11-2 and TRBJ1-5, with TRBD1 as a possible D gene (5 bases). This CDR3 is built from 13 residues. Trimming removed 2 bases at V and 6 bases at J, with 8 bases between. Germline V gene lookup returns CDR1 SGHAT and CDR2 FQNNGV. This CDR3 is CASSLSGGQPQHF. The CDR3 nucleotides read TGTGCCAGCAGCTTAAGCGGGGGTCAGCCCCAGCATTTT.